Following are 23 T cell receptor beta chains from one sample sequenced in a study of T cell repertoires in cytomegalovirus infection. A single record per CDR3 protein comes from TCRdb applying MiXCR to the reads. This table holds fewer than 950,000 distinct CDR3 sequences, approximately 30% found once. Their recognized antigens are unknown. This specimen was cultured CD8+ T cells from PBMCs, taken from culture after CMV antigen stimulation. Source of these receptors: a human donor in good health (CMV status not recorded). Some clones in this sample may be carry-over from other donors' samples.

V and J are TRBV7-6 and TRBJ2-1; 13 bases match TRBD2. Per germline, CDR1 SGHVS and CDR2 FNYEAQ. V lost 5 bases and J lost 6; bases outside the gene matches: 1. The CDR3 spans 14 residues. The CDR3 reads CASSRTSGGNEQFF. CDR3 nucleotide sequence: TGTGCCAGCAGCCGGACTAGCGGGGGCAATGAGCAGTTCTTC.

The sample holds a few counts of this clonotype. This chain uses TRBV2 with TRBJ2-1; D tentatively reads TRBD1 or TRBD2 (6 bases each). The germline CDR1 and CDR2 sequences are SNHLY and FYNNEI. V was trimmed by 1 base and J by 3 bases, leaving 25 bases between them. The CDR3 loop spans 20 amino acids. The CDR3 spells CASSEGFMHFRGQYYNEQFF. Here the CDR3 DNA reads TGTGCCAGCAGTGAAGGCTTCATGCATTTTCGGGGGCAGTACTACAATGAGCAGTTCTTC.

The rearrangement links TRBV11-3 to TRBJ2-1; tentatively, D is TRBD1 (6 bases). Between the trimmed V and J ends, which lost 1 base and 9 bases, there was a span of 10 bases. There are 13 residues in the CDR3. Per the germline V gene, CDR1 is SGHNT and CDR2 is YENEEA. CDR3 region: CASSLGRGSEQFF. The CDR3 nucleotides are TGTGCCAGCAGCTTAGGCAGGGGAAGTGAGCAGTTCTTC.

Concerning this clonotype itself: An end of the junction differs from the germline gene, which may be a read error. The chain combines TRBV7-8 with TRBJ1-1; 7 bases agree with TRBD1. CDR3 size: 16 residues. The germline V gene encodes CDR1 SGHVS and CDR2 FQNEAQ. The CDR3 DNA reads as TGTGCCAGCAGCTTAGCCCGGGACAGCTCGAACACTAAAGCTTTCTTT. This encodes CASSLARDSSNTKAFF.

This clonotype was counted ten times or more. The chain carries TRBV7-6 and TRBJ2-3, with a possible D match to TRBD1 (5 bases). CDR3 length equals 14 residues. Trimming took 8 bases from V and 3 from J, leaving 15 bases between them. Looked up from germline, CDR1 is SGHVS and CDR2 is FNYEAQ. CDR3 in DNA: TGTGCCAGCCCGGACGCAGGGAAAACAGATACGCAGTATTTT. The encoded protein is CASPDAGKTDTQYF.

A few counts support this clonotype. The gene calls are TRBV4-2 and TRBJ2-7; the match to TRBD1 covers 8 bases. Losses at the gene ends were 4 bases for V and 2 bases for J; bases not matched to a gene: 7. The CDR3 is 15 amino acids. Germline CDR1 and CDR2: LGHNA and YNFKEQ. The CDR3 here is CASSPSGTGAYEQYF. CDR3 nucleotide sequence: TGTGCCAGCAGCCCGAGTGGGACAGGAGCCTACGAGCAGTACTTC.

The rearrangement uses TRBV7-9 and TRBJ2-1; 9 nucleotides line up with TRBD2. The length of the CDR3 is 15 residues. The V segment lost 2 bases and the J segment 2 bases; nucleotides outside the gene matches: 1. The germline V gene has CDR1 SEHNR and CDR2 FQNEAQ (reference sequence). The CDR3 loop is CASSLPSGTYNEQFF. For the CDR3, the DNA is TGTGCCAGCAGCTTACCTAGCGGGACCTACAATGAGCAGTTCTTC.

The gene calls are TRBV4-1 and TRBJ2-1; D is undetermined. The CDR3 totals 13 residues. Germline V gene lookup returns CDR1 MGHRA and CDR2 YSYEKL. Trimming took off 1 base at V and 9 bases at J, with 10 bases between the two ends. The CDR3 here is CASSQGPKREQFF. DNA of the CDR3: TGCGCCAGCAGCCAAGGCCCTAAGCGTGAGCAGTTCTTC.

This clonotype was counted only a few times. The rearrangement uses TRBV20-1 and TRBJ1-1, with a tentative D call TRBD1 (6 bases). This CDR3 contains 16 residues. Trimming removed 0 bases from V and 5 bases from J, with 19 bases in between. Germline loops: CDR1 DFQATT, CDR2 SNEGSKA (reference sequence). CDR3: CSARDGQGRRLTEAFF. For the CDR3, the DNA is TGCAGTGCTAGAGATGGGCAGGGGAGGAGGTTGACTGAAGCTTTCTTT.

This clonotype was picked up a small number of times. The chain is built from TRBV6-1 and TRBJ2-7; D possibly corresponds to TRBD1 (5 bases). The V end was cut by 2 bases, the J end by 0 bases, with 11 bases between. The germline V gene has CDR1 MNHNS and CDR2 SASEGT. This CDR3 contains 15 residues. CDR3 bases: TGTGCCAGCAGTGAAATACAGGTCAACTCCTACGAGCAGTACGTC. Translated, it gives CASSEIQVNSYEQYV.

In this sample, this clonotype turned up a few times. The V call is TRBV7-6, the J call TRBJ1-1; TRBD1 might be the D (5 bases). CDR1 and CDR2 from the germline V gene are SGHVS and FNYEAQ. The CDR3 consists of 14 residues. CDR3 loop: CPARDGVFRTEAFF. Written as DNA, the CDR3 is TGTCCTGCCCGGGACGGTGTCTTTCGCACTGAAGCTTTCTTT. Together with reference TRBV7-6 and TRBJ1-1, the CDR3 gives the full variable domain: GAGVSQSPRYKVTKRGQDVALRCDPISGHVSLYWYRQALGQGPEFLTYFNYEAQQDKSGLPNDRFSAERPEGSISTLTIQRTEQRDSAMYRCPARDGVFRTEAFFGQGTRLTVV.

In its sample, this clonotype was seen many times. CDR3 bases: TGTGCCAGCCCTCCAGGGACTAGCATAATAGATACGCAGTATTTT. Protein sequence: CASPPGTSIIDTQYF. The V gene is TRBV12-3 or TRBV12-4, the J gene TRBJ2-3; 9 bases are a match to TRBD2. J lost 5 bases, V lost 8 bases, and 11 bases had no gene match. This CDR3 is built from 15 residues.

V usage is TRBV5-1 and J usage is TRBJ1-2; 9 bases align to TRBD1. CDR1 is SGHRS and CDR2 is YFSETQ in the germline V gene. Unmatched junction bases numbered 8, after V lost 3 bases and J lost 8 bases. This CDR3 is built from 14 residues. CDR3 DNA sequence: TGCGCCAGCAGCTGGTTACAGGGGGCGGAGGGCTACACCTTC. This gives the protein CASSWLQGAEGYTF.

The chain joins TRBV12-3 or TRBV12-4 to TRBJ2-3; unclear D gene. V lost 1 base and J lost 4, with 9 bases in between. This CDR3 comprises 14 residues. The CDR3 loop reads CASSLGARPDTQYF. The CDR3 DNA is TGTGCCAGCAGTTTAGGCGCACGGCCAGATACGCAGTATTTT.

This clonotype was counted ten times or more. This chain joins TRBV28 and TRBJ2-7, with a tentative D call TRBD2 (6 bases). The V end lost 1 base, the J end lost 0 bases, and 7 bases lay between the germline ends. Per germline, CDR1 MDHEN and CDR2 SYDVKM. The CDR3 is 14 residues long. CDR3 sequence (DNA): TGTGCCAGCAGTTTATTGGGGGGCTCCTACGAGCAGTACGTC. Protein sequence: CASSLLGGSYEQYV.

V usage is TRBV20-1 and J usage is TRBJ2-5, with D uncertain. The germline V and J ends were trimmed by 4 bases and 7 bases, with 25 bases remaining between them. The CDR3 consists of 16 residues. Germline V lookup: CDR1 DFQATT, CDR2 SNEGSKA (reference sequence). CDR3 DNA: TGCAGTGCTACCCCTTCCAAAGGGAAGTTGCGCGGGACCCAGTACTTC. This sequence encodes CSATPSKGKLRGTQYF.

This chain uses TRBV7-6 with TRBJ1-3, with TRBD1 matching over 7 bases. V lost 5 bases, J lost 0 bases, and 4 bases stayed unmatched. The CDR3 has 15 residues. Germline V gives CDR1 SGHVS, CDR2 FNYEAQ. The CDR3 region has the DNA TGTGCCAGCAGCAGGACAGGCGTCTCTGGAAACACCATATATTTT. Encoded protein: CASSRTGVSGNTIYF. The entire variable domain, with the rest obtained from reference TRBV7-6 and TRBJ1-3, is as follows: GAGVSQSPRYKVTKRGQDVALRCDPISGHVSLYWYRQALGQGPEFLTYFNYEAQQDKSGLPNDRFSAERPEGSISTLTIQRTEQRDSAMYRCASSRTGVSGNTIYFGEGSWLTVV.

CDR3 bases: TGTGCCAGCAGTTACTCGATTGGCGGGGGGGCCCACGAGCAGTACTTC. It is translated as CASSYSIGGGAHEQYF. The chain recombines TRBV6-5 with TRBJ2-7; 9 nucleotides agree with TRBD2. The CDR3 has 16 amino acids. Per the germline V gene, CDR1 is MNHEY and CDR2 is SVGAGI. With V trimmed by 0 bases and J by 5 bases, 8 bases remained unmatched.

This clonotype appeared a single time. A much larger clone differs by one base, so this may be a read error. V is TRBV7-2 and J is TRBJ2-3; TRBD1 matches at 8 bases. The junction had 7 bases not matched to a gene; V was cut back by 1 base and J by 4 bases. Germline CDR1 is SGHTA and CDR2 is FQGNSA. This CDR3 comprises 16 residues. CDR3: CASSLGARGHADTQYF. The CDR3 bases are TGTGCCAGCAGCTTAGGGGCCAGGGGGCACGCAGATACGCAGTATTTT.

The chain is built from TRBV6-2 or TRBV6-3 and TRBJ2-7; TRBD1 or TRBD2 may be the D gene (5 bases each). Germline CDR1 reads MNHEY; CDR2 reads SVGEGT. V lost 2 bases to trimming and J lost 3 bases, with 14 bases between them. This CDR3 spans 15 amino acids. CDR3 sequence: CASSYGGVGFYEQYV. The CDR3 nucleotides are TGTGCCAGCAGTTACGGGGGAGTGGGATTCTACGAGCAGTACGTC.

The sample holds a few counts of this clonotype. V is TRBV7-8 and J is TRBJ1-5, with a weak D call TRBD1 (5 bases). The V end lost 2 bases, the J end lost 3 bases, and 17 bases lay between the germline ends. The CDR3 runs 17 residues. Per the germline V gene, CDR1 is SGHVS and CDR2 is FQNEAQ. CDR3 loop: CASSLNGVGGINQPQHF. The DNA of the CDR3 is TGTGCCAGCAGCTTAAATGGGGTGGGGGGAATCAATCAGCCCCAGCATTTT.

The chain has TRBV4-1 and TRBJ1-5; D not certain. The V end lost 0 bases, the J end lost 3 bases, and 6 bases lay between the germline ends. The CDR3 spans 14 residues. In germline, CDR1 is MGHRA, CDR2 YSYEKL. CDR3 nucleotides: TGCGCCAGCAGCCAAGATGGGTTCAATCAGCCCCAGCATTTT. Protein sequence: CASSQDGFNQPQHF.

This clonotype has at least ten counts. This rearrangement joins TRBV27 to TRBJ2-1; unclear D gene. Germline values: CDR1 MNHEY, CDR2 SMNVEV (reference sequence). The CDR3 length is 12 residues. The V end lost 6 bases, the J end lost 10 bases, and 13 bases lay between the germline ends. The CDR3 DNA is TGTGCCAGCAGCTTAGCTGGGGTCGAGCAGTTCTTC. It is translated as CASSLAGVEQFF.